This TCR beta chain was observed in a study of CXCR3-negative and CXCR3-positive naive CD8 T cells. Study-level findings and limits: Relative to memory CD8+ cells, whose diversity was much lower, both naive subsets had comparably high diversity. In CXCR3-positive naive cells, the TRB CDR3s were more hydrophobic than in CXCR3-negative naive cells.

Remarks on this clonotype: Antigen unknown.

Germline loops: CDR1 SGHRS, CDR2 YFSETQ. CDR3 length equals 16 residues. Each TRB cDNA library was prepared by 5' RACE (with UMI labels). TCRdb reprocessed the 5' RACE reads and reports one entry per CDR3 protein, with no DNA. The sample's table shows 130,000 to 150,000 distinct CDR3 sequences. V and J are TRBV5-1 and TRBJ2-4; checking the TCRdb D call of TRBD1 is not possible without DNA. The TCR was taken from a human donor in good health. Some clones in this sample may be carry-over from other donors' samples. Sequenced: naive CXCR3+ CD8+ T cells from blood. The subset denotes: CD45RO-CCR7+CD27+CD95- naive CD8+ T cells expressing CXCR3 (TNR3+). The chain's CDR3 is CASSSKQGATKNIQYF.